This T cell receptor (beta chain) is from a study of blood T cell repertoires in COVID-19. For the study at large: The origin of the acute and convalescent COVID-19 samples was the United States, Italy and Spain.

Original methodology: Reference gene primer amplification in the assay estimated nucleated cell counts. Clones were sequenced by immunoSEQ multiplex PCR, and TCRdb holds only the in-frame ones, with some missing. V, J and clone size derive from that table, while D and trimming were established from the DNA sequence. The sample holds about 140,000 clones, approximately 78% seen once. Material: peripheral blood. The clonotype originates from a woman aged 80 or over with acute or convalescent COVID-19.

The CDR3 bases are TGTGCCAGCAGCTTATCCCACAGTTTGAACACTGAAGCTTTCTTT. Translating gives CASSLSHSLNTEAFF. The chain joins TRBV7-3 to TRBJ1-1; no reliable D call. CDR1 is SGHTA, CDR2 FQGTGA, per germline. The CDR3 length is 15 residues. V lost 2 bases and J lost 0, with 10 bases in between. Complete variable domain (other parts from reference TRBV7-3 and TRBJ1-1): GAGVSQTPSNKVTEKGKYVELRCDPISGHTALYWYRQSLGQGPEFLIYFQGTGAADDSGLPNDRFFAVRPEGSVSTLKIQRTERGDSAVYLCASSLSHSLNTEAFFGQGTRLTVV.